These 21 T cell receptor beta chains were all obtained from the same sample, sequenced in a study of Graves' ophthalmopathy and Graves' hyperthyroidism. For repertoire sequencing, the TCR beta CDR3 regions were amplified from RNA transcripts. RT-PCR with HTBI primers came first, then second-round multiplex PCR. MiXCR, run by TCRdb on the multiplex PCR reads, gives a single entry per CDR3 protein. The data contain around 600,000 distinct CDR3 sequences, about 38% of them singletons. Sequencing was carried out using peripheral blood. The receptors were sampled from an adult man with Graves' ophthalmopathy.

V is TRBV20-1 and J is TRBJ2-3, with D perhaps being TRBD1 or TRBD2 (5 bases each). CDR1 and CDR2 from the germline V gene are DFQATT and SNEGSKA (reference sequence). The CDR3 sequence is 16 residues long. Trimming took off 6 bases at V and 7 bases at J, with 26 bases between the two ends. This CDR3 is CSATALAGGPSNTQYF. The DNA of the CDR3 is TGCAGTGCGACGGCCTTAGCTGGGGGACCTTCAAATACGCAGTATTTT.

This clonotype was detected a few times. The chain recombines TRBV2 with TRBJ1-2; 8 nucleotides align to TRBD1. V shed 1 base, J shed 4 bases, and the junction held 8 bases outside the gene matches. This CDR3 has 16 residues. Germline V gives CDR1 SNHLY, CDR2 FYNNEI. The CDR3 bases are TGTGCCAGCAGTGAAGGTCAGCCGGACAGGGCCTATGGCTACACCTTC. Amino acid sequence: CASSEGQPDRAYGYTF.

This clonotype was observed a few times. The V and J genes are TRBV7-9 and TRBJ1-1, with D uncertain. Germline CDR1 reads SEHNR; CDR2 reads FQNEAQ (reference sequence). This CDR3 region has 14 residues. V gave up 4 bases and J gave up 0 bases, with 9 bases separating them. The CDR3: CASSSTFLNTEAFF. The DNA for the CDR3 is TGTGCCAGCAGCTCGACATTTTTGAACACTGAAGCTTTCTTT.

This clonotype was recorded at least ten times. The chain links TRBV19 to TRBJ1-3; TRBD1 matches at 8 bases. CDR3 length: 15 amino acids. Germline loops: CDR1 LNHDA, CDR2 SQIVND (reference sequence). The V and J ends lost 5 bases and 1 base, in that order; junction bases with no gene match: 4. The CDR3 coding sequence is TGTGCCAGTAGTGACAGGGGAAATTCTGGAAACACCATATATTTT. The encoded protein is CASSDRGNSGNTIYF.

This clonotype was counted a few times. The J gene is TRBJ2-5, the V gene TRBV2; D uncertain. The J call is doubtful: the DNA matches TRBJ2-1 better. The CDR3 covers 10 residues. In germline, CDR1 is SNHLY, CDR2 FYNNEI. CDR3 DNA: TGTGCCAGCAGTGCCCAGGCGCAGTTCTTC. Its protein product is CASSAQAQFF.

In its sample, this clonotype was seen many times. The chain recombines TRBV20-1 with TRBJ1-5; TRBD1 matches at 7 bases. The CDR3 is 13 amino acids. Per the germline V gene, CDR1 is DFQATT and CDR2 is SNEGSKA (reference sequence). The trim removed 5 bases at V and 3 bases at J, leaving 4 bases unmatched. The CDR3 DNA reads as TGCAGTGCTTGGGACAGCCACAATCAGCCCCAGCATTTT. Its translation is CSAWDSHNQPQHF.

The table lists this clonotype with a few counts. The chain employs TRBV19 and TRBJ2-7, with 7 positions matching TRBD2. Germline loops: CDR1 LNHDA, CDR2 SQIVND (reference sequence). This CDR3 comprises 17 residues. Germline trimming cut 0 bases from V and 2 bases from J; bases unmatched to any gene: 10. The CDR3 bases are TGTGCCAGTAGTATAGAGGGGGGGGGGAACACCCCCTACGAGCAGTACTTC. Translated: CASSIEGGGNTPYEQYF.

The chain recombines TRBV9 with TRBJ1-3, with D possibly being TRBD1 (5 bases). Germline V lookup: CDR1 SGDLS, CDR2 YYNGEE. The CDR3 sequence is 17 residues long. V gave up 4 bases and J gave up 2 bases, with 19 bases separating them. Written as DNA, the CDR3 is TGTGCCAGCAGCCAAGGGGCCGGGGGACGGGCTGGAAACACCATATATTTT. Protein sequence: CASSQGAGGRAGNTIYF.

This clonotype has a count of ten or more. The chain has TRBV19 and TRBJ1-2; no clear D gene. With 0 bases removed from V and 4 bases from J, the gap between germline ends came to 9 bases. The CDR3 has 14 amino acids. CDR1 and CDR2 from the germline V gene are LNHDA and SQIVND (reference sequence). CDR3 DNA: TGTGCCAGTAGTATAGATCGGGCAGCCTATGGCTACACCTTC. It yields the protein CASSIDRAAYGYTF.

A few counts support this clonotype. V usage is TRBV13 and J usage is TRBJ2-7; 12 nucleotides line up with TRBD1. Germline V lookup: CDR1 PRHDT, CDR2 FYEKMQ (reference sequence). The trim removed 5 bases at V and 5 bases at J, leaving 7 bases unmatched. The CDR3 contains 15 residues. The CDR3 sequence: CASSMTGTGGHEQYF. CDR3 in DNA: TGTGCCAGCAGCATGACCGGGACAGGGGGCCACGAGCAGTACTTC.

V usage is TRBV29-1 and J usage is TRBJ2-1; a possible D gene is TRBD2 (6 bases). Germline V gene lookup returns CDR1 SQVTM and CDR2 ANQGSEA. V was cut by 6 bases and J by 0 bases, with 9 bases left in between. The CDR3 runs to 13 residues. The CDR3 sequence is CSVNGGSYNEQFF. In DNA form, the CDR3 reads TGCAGCGTAAACGGGGGCTCCTACAATGAGCAGTTCTTC.

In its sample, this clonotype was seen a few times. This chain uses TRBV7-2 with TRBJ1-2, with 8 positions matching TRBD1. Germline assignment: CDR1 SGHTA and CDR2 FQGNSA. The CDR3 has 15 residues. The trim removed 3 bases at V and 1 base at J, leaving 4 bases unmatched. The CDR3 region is CASSLRQGINYGYTF. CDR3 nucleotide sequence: TGTGCCAGCAGCTTGCGACAGGGGATTAACTATGGCTACACCTTC.

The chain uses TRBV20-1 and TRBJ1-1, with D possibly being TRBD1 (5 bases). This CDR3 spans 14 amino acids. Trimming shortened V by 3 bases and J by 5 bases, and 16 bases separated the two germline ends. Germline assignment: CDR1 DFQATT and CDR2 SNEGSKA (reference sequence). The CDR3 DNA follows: TGCAGTGCTAGTTGGGGGGGGGTGGGGACTGAAGCTTTCTTT. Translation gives CSASWGGVGTEAFF.

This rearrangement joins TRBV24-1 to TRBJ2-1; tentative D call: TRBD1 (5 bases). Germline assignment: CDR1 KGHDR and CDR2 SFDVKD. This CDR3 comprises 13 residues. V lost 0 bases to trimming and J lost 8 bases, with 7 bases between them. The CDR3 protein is CATSDLWGDEQFF. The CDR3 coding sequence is TGTGCCACCAGTGATTTGTGGGGCGATGAGCAGTTCTTC.

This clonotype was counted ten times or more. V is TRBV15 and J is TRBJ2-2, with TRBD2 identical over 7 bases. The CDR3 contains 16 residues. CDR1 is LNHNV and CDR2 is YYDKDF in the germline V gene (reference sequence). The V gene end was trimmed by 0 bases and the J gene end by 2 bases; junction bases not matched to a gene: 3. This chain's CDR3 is CATSRDGRGNTGELFF. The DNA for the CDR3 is TGTGCCACCAGCAGAGATGGGAGGGGAAACACCGGGGAGCTGTTTTTT.

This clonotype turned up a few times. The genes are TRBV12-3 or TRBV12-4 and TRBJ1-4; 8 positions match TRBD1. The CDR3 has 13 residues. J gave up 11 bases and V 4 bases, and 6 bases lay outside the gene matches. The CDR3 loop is CASSSQGAEKLFF. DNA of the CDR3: TGTGCCAGCAGTTCCCAGGGGGCTGAGAAACTGTTTTTT.

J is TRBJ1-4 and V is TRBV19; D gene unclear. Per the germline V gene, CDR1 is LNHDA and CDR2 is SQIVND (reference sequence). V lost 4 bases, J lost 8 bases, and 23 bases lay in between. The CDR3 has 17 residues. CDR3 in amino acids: CASSTATWSKFEEKLFF. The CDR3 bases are TGTGCCAGTAGTACCGCTACATGGAGTAAATTTGAAGAAAAACTGTTTTTT.

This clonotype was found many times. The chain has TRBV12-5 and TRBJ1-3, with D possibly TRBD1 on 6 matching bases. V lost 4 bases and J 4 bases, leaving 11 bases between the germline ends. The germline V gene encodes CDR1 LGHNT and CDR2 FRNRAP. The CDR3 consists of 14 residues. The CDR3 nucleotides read TGTGCTAGTGGTTCTACAGGGTCAGGAAACACCATATATTTT. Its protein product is CASGSTGSGNTIYF.

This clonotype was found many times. CDR3 protein: CAITAGGERLHYEQYF. CDR3 nucleotides: TGTGCCATAACCGCGGGCGGAGAACGTTTACACTACGAGCAGTACTTC. The chain recombines TRBV10-3 with TRBJ2-7; tentatively, D is TRBD2 (5 bases). Deletions cut 9 bases from V and 3 bases from J, with 24 bases between. This CDR3 spans 16 amino acids. Germline V lookup: CDR1 ENHRY, CDR2 SYGVKD.

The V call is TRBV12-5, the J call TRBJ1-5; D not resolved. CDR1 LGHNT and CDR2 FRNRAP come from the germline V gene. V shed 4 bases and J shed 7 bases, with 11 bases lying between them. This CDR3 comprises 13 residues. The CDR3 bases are TGTGCTAGTGGTTCTACCACTAGGCAGCCCCAGCATTTT. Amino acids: CASGSTTRQPQHF.

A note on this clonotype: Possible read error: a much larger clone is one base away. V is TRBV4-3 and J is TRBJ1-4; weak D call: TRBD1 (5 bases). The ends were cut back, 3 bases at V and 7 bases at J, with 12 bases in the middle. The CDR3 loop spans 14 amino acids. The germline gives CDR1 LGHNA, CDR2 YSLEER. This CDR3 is CASSQAGTGEKLFF. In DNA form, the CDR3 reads TGCGCCAGCAGCCAGGCCGGGACGGGTGAAAAACTGTTTTTT.